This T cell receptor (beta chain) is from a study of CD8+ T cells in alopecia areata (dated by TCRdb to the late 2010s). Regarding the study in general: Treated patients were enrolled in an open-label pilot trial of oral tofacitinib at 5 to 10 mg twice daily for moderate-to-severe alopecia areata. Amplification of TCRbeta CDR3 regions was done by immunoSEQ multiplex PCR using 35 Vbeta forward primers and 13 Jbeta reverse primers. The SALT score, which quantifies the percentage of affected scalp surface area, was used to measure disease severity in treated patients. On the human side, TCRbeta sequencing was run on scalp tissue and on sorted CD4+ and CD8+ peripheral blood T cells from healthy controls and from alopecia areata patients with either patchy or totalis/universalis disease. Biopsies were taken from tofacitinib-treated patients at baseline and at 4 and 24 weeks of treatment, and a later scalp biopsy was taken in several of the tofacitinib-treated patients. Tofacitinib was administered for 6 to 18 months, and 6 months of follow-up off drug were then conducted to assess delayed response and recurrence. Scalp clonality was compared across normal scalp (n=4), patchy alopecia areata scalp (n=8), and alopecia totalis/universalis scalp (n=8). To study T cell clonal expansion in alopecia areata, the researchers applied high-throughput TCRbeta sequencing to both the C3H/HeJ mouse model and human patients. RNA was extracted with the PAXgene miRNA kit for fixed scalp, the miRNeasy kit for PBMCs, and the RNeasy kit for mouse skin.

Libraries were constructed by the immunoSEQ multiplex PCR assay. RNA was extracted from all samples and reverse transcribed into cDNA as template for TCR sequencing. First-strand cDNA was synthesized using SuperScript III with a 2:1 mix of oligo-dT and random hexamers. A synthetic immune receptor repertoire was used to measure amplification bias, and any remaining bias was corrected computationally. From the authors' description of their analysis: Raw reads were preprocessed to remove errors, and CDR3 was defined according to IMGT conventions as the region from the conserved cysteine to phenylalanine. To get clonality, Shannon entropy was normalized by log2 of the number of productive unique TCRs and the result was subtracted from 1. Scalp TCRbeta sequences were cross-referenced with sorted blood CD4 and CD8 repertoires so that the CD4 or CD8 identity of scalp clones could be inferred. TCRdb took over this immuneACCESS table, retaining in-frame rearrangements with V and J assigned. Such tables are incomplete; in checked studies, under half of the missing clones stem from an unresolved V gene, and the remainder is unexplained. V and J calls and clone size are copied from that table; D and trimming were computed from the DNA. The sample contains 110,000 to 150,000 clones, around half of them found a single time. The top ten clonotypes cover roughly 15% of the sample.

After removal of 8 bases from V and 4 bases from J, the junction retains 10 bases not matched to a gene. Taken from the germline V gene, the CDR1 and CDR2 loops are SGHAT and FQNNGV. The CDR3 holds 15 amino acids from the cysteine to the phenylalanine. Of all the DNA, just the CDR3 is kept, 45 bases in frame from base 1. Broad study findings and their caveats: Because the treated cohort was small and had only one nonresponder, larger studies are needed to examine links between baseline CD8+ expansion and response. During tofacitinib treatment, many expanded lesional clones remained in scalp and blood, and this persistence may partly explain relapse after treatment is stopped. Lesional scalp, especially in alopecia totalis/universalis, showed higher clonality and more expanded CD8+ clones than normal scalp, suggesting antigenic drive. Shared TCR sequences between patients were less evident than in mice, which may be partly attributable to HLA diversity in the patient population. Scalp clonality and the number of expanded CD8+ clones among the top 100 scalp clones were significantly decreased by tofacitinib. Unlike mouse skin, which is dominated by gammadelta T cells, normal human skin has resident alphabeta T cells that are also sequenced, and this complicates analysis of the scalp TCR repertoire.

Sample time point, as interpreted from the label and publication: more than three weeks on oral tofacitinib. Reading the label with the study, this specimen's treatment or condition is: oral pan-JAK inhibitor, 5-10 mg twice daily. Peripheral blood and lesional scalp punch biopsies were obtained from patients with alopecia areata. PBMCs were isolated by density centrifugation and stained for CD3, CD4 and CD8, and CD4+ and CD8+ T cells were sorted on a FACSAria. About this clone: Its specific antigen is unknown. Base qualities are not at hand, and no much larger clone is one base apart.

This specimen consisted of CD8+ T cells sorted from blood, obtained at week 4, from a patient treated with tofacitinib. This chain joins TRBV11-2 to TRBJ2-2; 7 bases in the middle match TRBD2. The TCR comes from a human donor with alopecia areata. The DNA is TGTGCCAGCCTCCGGGGAGGGGCGATCACCGGGGAGCTGTTTTTT. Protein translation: CASLRGGAITGELFF.